Described below is a single T cell receptor beta chain sequence and its context. Its antigen remains unidentified. The data stem from a study of shared clonotypes between healthy human individuals. Study-wide results and limits: Clonotypes shared by all four donors outscored non-shared clonotypes in generation probability. Incomplete sequencing of sorted subsets was indicated by rarefaction despite large depth. Memory subsets generally showed smaller estimated richness than naive subsets did.

Germline V lookup: CDR1 SGHAT, CDR2 FQNNGV. The V gene end was trimmed by 5 bases and the J gene end by 4 bases; junction bases not matched to a gene: 10. The CDR3 extends over 15 amino acids. The data were produced by immunoSEQ multiplex PCR, yet TCRdb's version contains in-frame clones alone and is incomplete. Among around 700,000 clones listed, around 67% were seen once. The sequence came from a woman aged 25 to 39 in good health. The chain couples TRBV11-2 to TRBJ1-1, with TRBD1 matching 7 bases. Source material: memory CD4+ T cells sorted from blood. Subset here: CD45RA-negative fraction. This chain's CDR3 is CASSTDRVVITEAFF. CDR3 nucleotide sequence: TGTGCCAGCAGCACCGACAGGGTCGTAATCACTGAAGCTTTCTTT.